Sequencing of this TCR beta chain was carried out in a study of metastatic and nonmetastatic thyroid tumors. Whole-study context: Malignant thyroid and benign thyroid patients provided blood and tumor or nodule tissue whose repertoires were compared. General observations from the study: For both blood and tumor, malignant thyroid tumors reportedly showed significantly higher TCR beta diversity than benign nodules did.

Note on this clone: Its specificity is unknown. It may be a read error: a sequence one base away is much more abundant.

Original processing methods: What underpinned the distant-metastasis classifier for papillary thyroid cancer was the set of CDR3 differences across clinicopathological groups. Using MiXCR, TCRdb reanalyzed the PCR reads. The V and J calls were not made by the authors but by TCRdb's processing. The sample includes approximately 86,000 clones, approximately 12% of them seen just once. Nobody among the patients had been given any treatment before thyroid surgery. Sequences were obtained from tumor tissue. The origin of this receptor is a female donor with papillary thyroid cancer or a benign thyroid nodule (not recorded which). Some clones in this sample may be carry-over from other donors' samples.

CDR3 DNA sequence: TGCAGTGCTAGAGATTTGCGGGAGCGCCTCGCCGGGGAGCTGTTTTTT. Translation gives CSARDLRERLAGELFF. The chain joins TRBV20-1 to TRBJ2-2, with 7 nucleotides matching TRBD2. With 0 bases clipped from V and 6 bases from J, the junction kept 10 bases outside the gene matches. This CDR3 is built from 16 residues. Germline V gene lookup returns CDR1 DFQATT and CDR2 SNEGSKA (reference sequence).